What follows are 13 T cell receptor beta chains derived from one specimen sequenced in a study of blood T cell repertoires in COVID-19 (dated by TCRdb to 2019 to 2021). Libraries were built with the immunoSEQ multiplex PCR assay. Sourced from immuneACCESS, this table was stored by TCRdb with only in-frame sequences that have V and J called. A share of the clones is absent; for the studies checked, an unresolved V gene accounts for under half, and the remainder has no known explanation. For this sample there are fewer than 130,000 clones; around 74% appear just once. The ten largest clones capture about 8.3% of the sample. Sequencing was carried out using peripheral blood. These receptors were taken from a woman aged 60 to 75 with acute or convalescent COVID-19.

This chain connects TRBV28 to TRBJ1-1; 8 bases are shared with TRBD1. CDR1 is MDHEN and CDR2 is SYDVKM in the germline V gene. Unmatched junction bases numbered 12, after V lost 8 bases and J lost 7 bases. This CDR3 contains 14 residues. CDR3 sequence (DNA): TGTGCCAGCTCTCCAGGGGGCCAACGGGTTGAAGCTTTCTTT. Translating gives CASSPGGQRVEAFF.

This chain links TRBV6-2 or TRBV6-3 with TRBJ2-1; a weak D match, TRBD2 (5 bases). CDR3 length equals 16 residues. CDR1 MNHEY and CDR2 SVGEGT come from the germline V gene. The V and J ends lost 2 bases and 4 bases respectively, with 15 bases between them. The CDR3 sequence: CASSYSPTRWYNEQFF. CDR3 coding DNA: TGTGCCAGCAGTTACAGCCCCACTAGATGGTACAATGAGCAGTTCTTC.

The gene calls are TRBV7-6 and TRBJ2-1; 8 nucleotides match TRBD2. Germline CDR1 reads SGHVS; CDR2 reads FNYEAQ. This CDR3 has 16 residues. The trim removed 1 base at V and 8 bases at J, leaving 10 bases unmatched. CDR3 loop: CASSLVGGAPRDEQFF. The CDR3 region has the DNA TGTGCCAGCAGCTTAGTCGGGGGGGCCCCAAGGGATGAGCAGTTCTTC. The full variable domain, in which reference TRBV7-6 and TRBJ2-1 provide the parts outside the CDR3, is GAGVSQSPRYKVTKRGQDVALRCDPISGHVSLYWYRQALGQGPEFLTYFNYEAQQDKSGLPNDRFSAERPEGSISTLTIQRTEQRDSAMYRCASSLVGGAPRDEQFFGPGTRLTVL.

The J gene is TRBJ1-2, the V gene TRBV18; 10 nucleotides line up with TRBD1. The germline V gene encodes CDR1 KGHSH and CDR2 LQKENI. The CDR3 loop spans 16 amino acids. After removal of 6 bases from V and 0 bases from J, the junction contained 7 bases not matched to a gene. CDR3 sequence: CASSPLGTGANYGYTF. CDR3 nucleotide sequence: TGTGCCAGCTCCCCCCTGGGGACAGGGGCTAACTATGGCTACACCTTC.

The rearrangement uses TRBV6-5 and TRBJ1-1; 7 bases fit TRBD1. The V gene's germline CDR1 is MNHEY and CDR2 SVGAGI. V gave up 6 bases and J gave up 1 base; unmatched junction bases: 5. This CDR3 is 14 amino acids long. The CDR3 loop is CASRKRQGNTEAFF. For the CDR3, the DNA is TGTGCCAGCAGGAAACGACAGGGGAACACTGAAGCTTTCTTT.

The chain links TRBV18 to TRBJ1-4; TRBD1 is a possible D gene (5 bases). The CDR3 totals 15 residues. Germline CDR1 KGHSH, CDR2 LQKENI. V lost 2 bases and J 11 bases, leaving 18 bases between the germline ends. The DNA for the CDR3 is TGTGCCAGCTCACCATTTTCCCCGGGGGGTACGAAACTGTTTTTT. As protein: CASSPFSPGGTKLFF.

The chain employs TRBV3-1 (or the pseudogene TRBV3-2) and TRBJ1-4; a weak D match, TRBD1 (6 bases). Germline lookup yields CDR1 LGHDT and CDR2 YNNKEL (reference sequence). The length of the CDR3 is 15 residues. Deletions cut 0 bases from V and 5 bases from J, with 10 bases between. The CDR3 DNA reads as TGTGCCAGCAGCCAAGAGGGGGCCGGGAATGAAAAACTGTTTTTT. This codes for CASSQEGAGNEKLFF.

This clone has a handful of counts. This chain connects TRBV7-2 to TRBJ1-1, with TRBD1 matching 7 bases. The CDR3 spans 15 residues. Germline assignment: CDR1 SGHTA and CDR2 FQGNSA. The ends lost 1 base at V and 2 bases at J; junction bases unmatched: 4. The CDR3 DNA sequence: TGTGCCAGCAGCTTAGGACAGGGTTTCAACACTGAAGCTTTCTTT. It encodes CASSLGQGFNTEAFF.

The chain links TRBV7-2 to TRBJ1-1, with D possibly TRBD1 on 5 matching bases. CDR3 length equals 15 residues. Germline V gene sequence: CDR1 SGHTA, CDR2 FQGNSA. Trimming cost V 3 bases and J 0 bases, with 11 bases left between them. CDR3 amino acids: CASSLGGRLNTEAFF. For the CDR3, the DNA is TGTGCCAGCAGCTTGGGGGGACGGTTGAACACTGAAGCTTTCTTT.

The J gene is TRBJ2-1, the V gene TRBV19; 7 positions match TRBD1. V gave up 5 bases and J gave up 8 bases; unmatched junction bases: 9. The V gene's germline CDR1 is LNHDA and CDR2 SQIVND (reference sequence). The CDR3 is 14 residues long. CDR3 DNA sequence: TGTGCCAGTAGTCTTACAGGGGTTTTTTATGAGCAGTTCTTC. Encoded protein: CASSLTGVFYEQFF.

The chain joins TRBV5-4 to TRBJ2-3, with 9 nucleotides matching TRBD2. Germline V gene sequence: CDR1 SGHNT, CDR2 YYREEE (reference sequence). The CDR3 runs 16 residues. The ends lost 4 bases at V and 1 base at J; junction bases unmatched: 7. The CDR3, as DNA: TGTGCCAGCAGCCCGGGTCGACTAGCGGGCACAGATACGCAGTATTTT. Translated: CASSPGRLAGTDTQYF.

V and J are TRBV6-1 and TRBJ1-3; D is undetermined. The CDR3 is made up of 13 amino acids. Germline CDR1 is MNHNS and CDR2 is SASEGT. V lost 1 base, J lost 4 bases, and 5 bases lay in between. CDR3 DNA: TGTGCCAGCAGTGAAGACACCGGAAACACCATATATTTT. It translates to CASSEDTGNTIYF.

A single count supports this clone. The J gene is TRBJ1-4, the V gene TRBV28; no firm D call. CDR1 is MDHEN and CDR2 is SYDVKM in the germline V gene. This CDR3 region has 13 residues. Trimming pared 8 bases from V and 7 bases from J, leaving 14 bases between. In DNA, the CDR3 is TGTGCCAGCGAATCACCGGTGTTTGAAAAACTGTTTTTT. Encoded protein: CASESPVFEKLFF.